This TCR beta chain is from a study of T cell responses to AZD1222 COVID-19 vaccine. Turning to the study itself: Combined were second doses at about 4 or about 12 weeks.

Study-level findings and limits: Spike regions recognized by vaccine-associated CD4 TCRs spanned the protein, led by 160-218 and 743-854. Repertoires were collected only later (after the peak T cell response had occurred). Possibly, clonal diversity was underestimated; donors were largely white British and included more females.

The method was immunoSEQ multiplex PCR; TCRdb's version includes in-frame clones alone and lacks a portion of them. The table shows some 170,000 clones, with roughly 93% occurring only once. This clone was counted once. The antigen is undetermined. The CDR3 consists of 15 residues. CDR1 is SGHVS and CDR2 is FNYEAQ in the germline V gene. The V gene lost 2 bases and the J gene lost 3 bases, with 13 bases spanning the gap. The sequences come from peripheral blood, collected on day 0 of AZD1222 vaccination. The chain couples TRBV7-6 to TRBJ1-1; D gene uncertain. The clonotype originates from an adult in good health. This chain's CDR3 is CASSLMGWSDTEAFF. CDR3 DNA sequence: TGTGCCAGCAGCTTAATGGGGTGGTCGGACACTGAAGCTTTCTTT. Full variable domain (rest looked up from reference TRBV7-6 and TRBJ1-1): GAGVSQSPRYKVTKRGQDVALRCDPISGHVSLYWYRQALGQGPEFLTYFNYEAQQDKSGLPNDRFSAERPEGSISTLTIQRTEQRDSAMYRCASSLMGWSDTEAFFGQGTRLTVV.